The 10 T cell receptor beta chains below all came from one sample that was sequenced in a study of T cell repertoires in cytomegalovirus infection. Each CDR3 protein is one row after TCRdb ran MiXCR on the reads. This table holds a few hundred thousand distinct CDR3 sequences, about 33% found once. These receptors are not linked to any known antigen. The sequencing used cultured PBMCs, collected from culture after CMV antigen stimulation. These receptors all come from a human donor in good health (CMV status not recorded). Some clones in this sample may be carry-over from other donors' samples.

V usage is TRBV14 and J usage is TRBJ1-1; TRBD1 might be the D (6 bases). V gave up 4 bases and J gave up 5 bases, with 14 bases separating them. This CDR3 region has 14 residues. Germline CDR1 SGHDN, CDR2 FVKESK. The CDR3 is CASSPEGVKTEAFF. The CDR3 DNA follows: TGTGCCAGCAGCCCAGAGGGGGTAAAAACTGAAGCTTTCTTT.

This clonotype was counted ten times or more. V is TRBV7-2 and J is TRBJ2-1; D is unresolved. Deletions cut 5 bases from V and 0 bases from J, with 14 bases between. Germline CDR1 and CDR2: SGHTA and FQGNSA. This CDR3 contains 16 residues. The CDR3 DNA reads TGTGCCAGCAGCACCCGGACCACGAGCTCCTACAATGAGCAGTTCTTC. Translating it yields CASSTRTTSSYNEQFF. Drawing the rest from reference TRBV7-2 and TRBJ2-1, the complete variable domain is GAGVSQSPSNKVTEKGKDVELRCDPISGHTALYWYRQSLGQGLEFLIYFQGNSAPDKSGLPSDRFSAERTGGSVSTLTIQRTQQEDSAVYLCASSTRTTSSYNEQFFGPGTRLTVL.

The chain is built from TRBV5-4 and TRBJ1-4, with D unclear. CDR1 is SGHNT, CDR2 YYREEE, per germline (reference sequence). This CDR3 has 16 amino acids. The V and J ends lost 0 bases and 3 bases respectively, with 12 bases between them. The CDR3 DNA is TGTGCCAGCAGCTTGGGCCCCAGCGTGGCTAATGAAAAACTGTTTTTT. Protein: CASSLGPSVANEKLFF.

This chain links TRBV27 with TRBJ2-3; 9 nucleotides agree with TRBD1. Germline-derived CDR1 and CDR2 are MNHEY and SMNVEV (reference sequence). The CDR3 has 18 residues. The V and J ends lost 1 base and 4 bases, in that order; junction bases with no gene match: 12. CDR3 coding DNA: TGTGCCAGCAGTTTATTAAAGGTGGGGCGACAGGGGGCAGATACGCAGTATTTT. Its translation: CASSLLKVGRQGADTQYF.

The chain is built from TRBV4-1 and TRBJ2-7; TRBD1 matches 8 bases. Per the germline V gene, CDR1 is MGHRA and CDR2 is YSYEKL. Germline trimming cut 2 bases from V and 2 bases from J; bases unmatched to any gene: 11. The CDR3 covers 17 residues. CDR3 loop: CASSQQDWTGSTYEQYF. The CDR3 DNA is TGCGCCAGCAGCCAACAAGATTGGACAGGGAGCACCTACGAGCAGTACTTC.

CDR3 amino acids: CASSPSSDTGELFF. CDR3 coding DNA: TGTGCCAGCAGCCCCTCTTCAGACACCGGGGAGCTGTTTTTT. This rearrangement joins TRBV7-2 to TRBJ2-2; D unresolved. The V end was cut by 5 bases, the J end by 3 bases, with 10 bases between. Per the germline V gene, CDR1 is SGHTA and CDR2 is FQGNSA. This CDR3 is 14 amino acids long. The full variable domain, with the rest looked up from reference TRBV7-2 and TRBJ2-2, is GAGVSQSPSNKVTEKGKDVELRCDPISGHTALYWYRQSLGQGLEFLIYFQGNSAPDKSGLPSDRFSAERTGGSVSTLTIQRTQQEDSAVYLCASSPSSDTGELFFGEGSRLTVL.

This clonotype occurred once. The chain carries TRBV5-1 and TRBJ2-1; D is undetermined. The germline gives CDR1 SGHRS, CDR2 YFSETQ. The CDR3 is 13 amino acids. The germline V and J ends were trimmed by 0 bases and 10 bases, with 11 bases remaining between them. The CDR3 sequence: CASSLALVAEQFF. CDR3 sequence (DNA): TGCGCCAGCAGCTTGGCCTTAGTAGCCGAGCAGTTCTTC.

The V and J genes are TRBV11-3 and TRBJ2-3; 7 bases are shared with TRBD1. The germline V gene has CDR1 SGHNT and CDR2 YENEEA. The V segment lost 6 bases and the J segment 3 bases; nucleotides outside the gene matches: 6. This CDR3 spans 14 amino acids. Here the CDR3 DNA reads TGTGCCAGCAGTACAGGGGCGGTAACAGATACGCAGTATTTT. This codes for CASSTGAVTDTQYF.

The J gene is TRBJ2-3, the V gene TRBV11-3; 9 bases match TRBD1. J was trimmed by 6 bases and V by 0 bases; bases with no gene match: 7. This CDR3 has 16 residues. CDR1 is SGHNT, CDR2 YENEEA, per germline. The CDR3 here is CASSLEQGAMADTQYF. CDR3 in DNA: TGTGCCAGCAGCTTAGAACAGGGGGCTATGGCGGATACGCAGTATTTT.

V usage is TRBV12-3 or TRBV12-4 and J usage is TRBJ2-5; the match to TRBD2 covers 9 bases. The V and J ends lost 6 bases and 13 bases, in that order; junction bases with no gene match: 18. The CDR3 is 15 residues long. CDR3 nucleotide sequence: TGTGCCAGCAGCCCCGGCCGGGCTAGCGGGGACACCAGGTACTTC. It specifies CASSPGRASGDTRYF.